The 9 T cell receptor beta chains below all came from one sample that was sequenced in a study of OX40 agonist ivuxolimab in advanced cancers. The repertoire was sequenced with immunoSEQ multiplex PCR; TCRdb's copy has only in-frame clones and lacks some. The table includes 20,000 to 25,000 clones, about 86% detected once. The sequenced sample was CD4+ or CD8+ T cells sorted from blood, obtained in a trial of the OX40 agonist ivuxolimab. Receptors were obtained from an adult with an advanced solid tumor such as melanoma, head and neck, liver or kidney cancer.

V gene TRBV11-2 combines with J gene TRBJ1-2, with a possible D match to TRBD1 (6 bases). Germline V gene sequence: CDR1 SGHAT, CDR2 FQNNGV. CDR3 length: 15 residues. V dropped 3 bases and J dropped 3 bases, with 14 bases sitting between them. The CDR3 sequence: CASSFGAGVHYGYTF. The CDR3 DNA reads TGTGCCAGCAGCTTCGGGGCAGGGGTGCACTATGGCTACACCTTC. Based on the CDR3 plus reference TRBV11-2 and TRBJ1-2, the full variable domain is EAGVAQSPRYKIIEKRQSVAFWCNPISGHATLYWYQQILGQGPKLLIQFQNNGVVDDSQLPKDRFSAERLKGVDSTLKIQPAKLEDSAVYLCASSFGAGVHYGYTFGSGTRLTVV.

This clone counts as medium-sized. The chain combines TRBV18 with TRBJ1-5; no reliable D call. The CDR3 loop spans 13 amino acids. The germline CDR1 and CDR2 sequences are KGHSH and LQKENI. V was shortened by 6 bases and J by 0 bases, with 6 bases between the two germline ends. CDR3 loop: CASSTGSNQPQHF. CDR3 coding DNA: TGTGCCAGCTCTACGGGTAGCAATCAGCCCCAGCATTTT.

This chain links TRBV4-2 with TRBJ2-2, with 7 nucleotides matching TRBD1. This CDR3 spans 15 amino acids. Trimming cost V 3 bases and J 7 bases; bases outside gene matches: 8. Germline V gene data show CDR1 as LGHNA and CDR2 as YNFKEQ. Here the CDR3 reads CASSQQKGGIGELFF. CDR3 DNA sequence: TGTGCCAGCAGCCAGCAAAAAGGGGGCATCGGGGAGCTGTTTTTT.

V is TRBV6-6 and J is TRBJ2-5; 8 bases match TRBD1. CDR1 and CDR2 from the germline V gene are MNHNY and SVGAGI (reference sequence). V gave up 2 bases and J gave up 1 base; unmatched junction bases: 6. The CDR3 has 16 residues. CDR3 bases: TGTGCCAGCAGTTACACAGGACAGGGCCCCCAAGAGACCCAGTACTTC. Protein: CASSYTGQGPQETQYF.

The chain links TRBV7-6 to TRBJ1-4, with no clear D. In germline, CDR1 is SGHVS, CDR2 FNYEAQ. V dropped 4 bases and J dropped 8 bases, with 14 bases sitting between them. This CDR3 spans 14 amino acids. The CDR3 spells CASSYREGQEKLFF. For the CDR3, the DNA is TGTGCCAGCAGCTACCGGGAGGGCCAAGAAAAACTGTTTTTT. Together with reference TRBV7-6 and TRBJ1-4, the CDR3 gives the full variable domain: GAGVSQSPRYKVTKRGQDVALRCDPISGHVSLYWYRQALGQGPEFLTYFNYEAQQDKSGLPNDRFSAERPEGSISTLTIQRTEQRDSAMYRCASSYREGQEKLFFGSGTQLSVL.

The chain recombines TRBV13 with TRBJ1-6, with 7 positions matching TRBD1. This CDR3 spans 15 amino acids. The V segment lost 3 bases and the J segment 7 bases; nucleotides outside the gene matches: 6. Germline V CDR1 and CDR2: PRHDT, FYEKMQ (reference sequence). CDR3: CASSFEQGRNSPLHF. The CDR3 DNA is TGTGCCAGCAGCTTTGAACAGGGGAGGAATTCACCCCTCCACTTT.

The chain joins TRBV6-1 to TRBJ1-1; no reliable D call. The CDR3 runs 14 residues. In germline, CDR1 is MNHNS, CDR2 SASEGT. The CDR3 nucleotides are TGTGCGTTCCGTGCTGGGGAGAAGAGCACTGAAGCTTTCTTT. Amino acids: CAFRAGEKSTEAFF.

J is TRBJ2-1 and V is TRBV7-9; tentatively, D is TRBD1 (5 bases). V lost 11 bases to trimming and J lost 1 base, with 21 bases between them. The CDR3 has 16 amino acids. Germline values: CDR1 SEHNR, CDR2 FQNEAQ (reference sequence). CDR3 residues: CAGALPRVGSYNEQFF. For the CDR3, the DNA is TGTGCCGGAGCCCTCCCCAGGGTCGGTTCCTACAATGAGCAGTTCTTC.

The sample holds one count of this clone. The rearrangement joins TRBV6-1 to TRBJ2-3, with 7 bases fitting TRBD1. The CDR3 contains 17 residues. CDR1 MNHNS and CDR2 SASEGT come from the germline V gene. V shed 2 bases and J 5 bases; nucleotides not matched to a gene: 13. The CDR3 DNA reads TGTGCCAGCAGTGAACTGAGGGGGCCCGGGTTTGGAGATACGCAGTATTTT. Its protein product is CASSELRGPGFGDTQYF.